This T cell receptor beta chain is drawn from a study of vaccination and CD4 T cells after COVID-19. Treatment noted: approximately 10-day PBMC culture with coronavirus spike peptide pools or control peptides (ViraFEST assay). Gathered ahead of the COVID-19 pandemic (2011-2018) were the CD4+ T cells of the unexposed donor. Peptide pools at roughly 10 ug/ml stimulated under 2.5 million PBMCs per well with about 9.1 IU/ml IL-2. Note on this clonotype: Its target is not known.

The Oncomine TCR Beta short-read assay sequenced DNA from cultured CD4+ T cells. Someone extracted genomic DNA from cultured CD4+ T cells. Each CDR3 protein gets one entry after TCRdb re-called the PCR reads with MiXCR. The table includes about 9,300 distinct CDR3 sequences, under 40% detected once. V was pared by 1 base and J by 4 bases, with 4 bases of the junction left unmatched. Germline CDR1 and CDR2: LGHNA and YNFKEQ. The CDR3 loop spans 15 amino acids. V gene TRBV4-2 combines with J gene TRBJ2-1; 7 bases are a match to TRBD2. This receptor was obtained from a human donor in good health. Sequencing input: CD4+ T cells from blood, cultured in vitro. The DNA of the CDR3 is TGTGCCAGCAGCCAAGCTGGGGGGGATTACAATGAGCAGTTCTTC. This sequence encodes CASSQAGGDYNEQFF.